Listed here are 16 T cell receptor beta chains from one sample, sequenced in a study of blood T cell repertoires in COVID-19. Method: immunoSEQ multiplex PCR; TCRdb's copy keeps in-frame clones and lacks some. The sample carries 150,000 to 250,000 clones, approximately 80% recorded once. The sequenced material came from peripheral blood. The receptors originated from a human donor with acute or convalescent COVID-19. The donor label of this sample is uncertain.

The chain uses TRBV27 and TRBJ2-2, with 7 bases aligning to TRBD1. CDR3 length: 15 amino acids. Per the germline V gene, CDR1 is MNHEY and CDR2 is SMNVEV (reference sequence). Trimming took 7 bases from V and 4 from J; bases not matched to a gene: 9. DNA for the CDR3: TGTGCCAGCAAGAAGGGGACAGACCTCACCGGGGAGCTGTTTTTT. It encodes CASKKGTDLTGELFF.

This chain joins TRBV7-3 and TRBJ1-1; D might be TRBD1 (5 bases). This CDR3 is 13 amino acids long. Germline V gene data show CDR1 as SGHTA and CDR2 as FQGTGA. Trimming stripped 0 bases from V and 3 bases from J, with 5 bases between. In DNA form, the CDR3 reads TGTGCCAGCAGCTTAACCAGGGACACTGAAGCTTTCTTT. It is translated as CASSLTRDTEAFF.

The chain links TRBV9 to TRBJ2-3, with D possibly being TRBD2 (6 bases). CDR3 length: 17 amino acids. The V end was cut by 0 bases, the J end by 0 bases, with 14 bases between. CDR1 and CDR2 from the germline V gene are SGDLS and YYNGEE. The CDR3 reads CASSVGVSGYSTDTQYF. DNA of the CDR3: TGTGCCAGCAGCGTAGGAGTAAGCGGGTATAGCACAGATACGCAGTATTTT.

This chain joins TRBV7-2 and TRBJ1-5; D call uncertain. The CDR3 is 13 residues long. V lost 4 bases, J lost 4 bases, and 8 bases lay in between. Germline CDR1 is SGHTA and CDR2 is FQGNSA. In DNA form, the CDR3 reads TGTGCCAGCAGCTGGACGGGGAATCAGCCCCAGCATTTT. Amino acid sequence: CASSWTGNQPQHF.

This clone was recorded only once. The chain carries TRBV24-1 and TRBJ2-3, with 10 bases lining up with TRBD2. The CDR3 is 15 amino acids. With 4 bases clipped from V and 3 bases from J, the junction kept 3 bases outside the gene matches. Germline values: CDR1 KGHDR, CDR2 SFDVKD. The CDR3, as DNA: TGTGCCACCAGTGAAGGACTAGCGGTTACAGATACGCAGTATTTT. The encoded protein is CATSEGLAVTDTQYF.

This clone turned up a few times. The CDR3 reads CASSEPGQGNQPQHF. The CDR3 DNA is TGTGCCAGCAGTGAACCGGGACAGGGCAATCAGCCCCAGCATTTT. The chain links TRBV25-1 to TRBJ1-5, with 8 positions matching TRBD1. Germline CDR1 is MGHDK and CDR2 is SYGVNS. J lost 2 bases, V lost 2 bases, and 2 bases had no gene match. The CDR3 totals 15 residues.

This sequence joins TRBV2 and TRBJ1-1; D is ambiguous. Trimming left V 1 base short and J 3 bases short, with 12 bases between. The CDR3 runs 15 residues. CDR1 and CDR2 from the germline V gene are SNHLY and FYNNEI. As DNA, the CDR3 is TGTGCCAGCAGTGAAGGGGGAGGGATACACACTGAAGCTTTCTTT. As protein: CASSEGGGIHTEAFF.

This clone was seen a few times. The rearrangement joins TRBV25-1 to TRBJ1-4, with 7 bases fitting TRBD1. V lost 1 base, J lost 4 bases, and 6 bases stayed unmatched. Germline-derived CDR1 and CDR2 are MGHDK and SYGVNS. This CDR3 is built from 16 residues. CDR3 region: CASSESGTEFNEKLFF. The CDR3 nucleotides read TGTGCCAGCAGTGAATCGGGGACAGAGTTTAATGAAAAACTGTTTTTT.

This chain connects TRBV7-9 to TRBJ1-3; TRBD1 is a possible D gene (6 bases). Trimming took off 3 bases at V and 0 bases at J, with 12 bases between the two ends. CDR1 and CDR2 from the germline V gene are SEHNR and FQNEAQ (reference sequence). The CDR3 consists of 16 residues. The CDR3 region is CASSFWAGASGNTIYF. CDR3 DNA: TGTGCCAGCAGCTTTTGGGCAGGGGCCTCTGGAAACACCATATATTTT.

The gene calls are TRBV24-1 and TRBJ1-2, with D unclear. V was clipped by 2 bases and J by 0 bases, with 12 bases between them. The CDR3 has 16 residues. CDR1 is KGHDR and CDR2 is SFDVKD in the germline V gene. CDR3 in DNA: TGTGCCACCAGTGATTCGGCCCGTGGAGCTAACTATGGCTACACCTTC. Protein product: CATSDSARGANYGYTF.

The CDR3 loop reads CATKGRGTRNEQFF. The CDR3 DNA is TGTGCCACCAAAGGGAGGGGCACACGCAATGAGCAGTTCTTC. V and J are TRBV27 and TRBJ2-1, with 7 bases lining up with TRBD2. This CDR3 is built from 14 residues. Germline V gene data show CDR1 as MNHEY and CDR2 as SMNVEV (reference sequence). V shed 10 bases and J 6 bases; nucleotides not matched to a gene: 12.

Details on this clone: Within the sample, other DNA sequences also encode this same CDR3. The V call is TRBV12-3 or TRBV12-4, the J call TRBJ1-1, with a weak D call TRBD1 (6 bases). This CDR3 has 13 residues. V gave up 5 bases and J gave up 1 base, with 8 bases separating them. The CDR3 DNA sequence: TGTGCCAGCAGTATACAGGGGAACACTGAAGCTTTCTTT. This codes for CASSIQGNTEAFF.

The chain is built from TRBV7-9 and TRBJ1-2; tentatively, D is TRBD1 (6 bases). This CDR3 is built from 15 residues. The V gene's germline CDR1 is SEHNR and CDR2 FQNEAQ (reference sequence). V gave up 5 bases and J gave up 4 bases, with 17 bases separating them. This chain's CDR3 is CASSQPPHRAYGYTF. The CDR3 DNA reads TGTGCCAGCAGCCAGCCGCCCCACAGGGCCTATGGCTACACCTTC.

The chain recombines TRBV24-1 with TRBJ1-5; D is undetermined. Trimming cost V 1 base and J 4 bases, with 7 bases left between them. From germline, CDR1 is KGHDR and CDR2 SFDVKD. The CDR3 is 14 amino acids. The CDR3 DNA follows: TGTGCCACCAGTGATTTCACGAGGAATCAGCCCCAGCATTTT. It is translated as CATSDFTRNQPQHF.

The chain employs TRBV5-1 and TRBJ2-2; no clear D gene. This CDR3 has 14 amino acids. Deletions cut 5 bases from V and 3 bases from J, with 11 bases between. Per the germline V gene, CDR1 is SGHRS and CDR2 is YFSETQ. The chain's CDR3 is CASRKEWYTGELFF. DNA for the CDR3: TGCGCCAGCAGAAAGGAGTGGTACACCGGGGAGCTGTTTTTT.

The chain combines TRBV19 with TRBJ2-4; TRBD1 matches at 8 bases. CDR1 LNHDA and CDR2 SQIVND come from the germline V gene (reference sequence). This CDR3 is built from 13 residues. With V trimmed by 5 bases and J by 8 bases, 5 bases remained unmatched. The CDR3 bases are TGTGCCAGTAGTGGACAACAGGGGGACATTCAGTACTTC. Amino acid sequence: CASSGQQGDIQYF.